Below, one T cell receptor beta chain is given with its context. Per the original data handling: Reference gene primer amplification in the assay estimated nucleated cell counts. Here immunoSEQ multiplex PCR was the method, and the copy in TCRdb shows in-frame clones only, minus some. V, J and clone size are those of that table, while D and trimming were read from the DNA. The repertoire has 200,000 to 250,000 clones, about 93% of them found once; the top ten carry over 0.75%. This sample was taken from a study of blood T cell repertoires in COVID-19. Study as a whole: The origin of the acute and convalescent COVID-19 samples was the United States, Italy and Spain. T cells, B-cell-depleted T cells, or PBMCs provided the cDNA or gDNA that served as material.

Seattle patient enrollment occurred during active infection, with longitudinal follow-up thereafter. The CDR3 sequence is 14 residues long. Germline CDR1 LNHNV, CDR2 YYDKDF (reference sequence). V lost 5 bases and J lost 6, with 14 bases in between. Input material: peripheral blood. The J gene is TRBJ2-1, the V gene TRBV15, with D uncertain. The clonotype was recovered from a man aged 60 to 75 with COVID-19, enrolled during active disease. The CDR3 region is CATSRLRDFNEQFF. The CDR3 DNA reads TGTGCCACCAGCCGACTTCGTGACTTCAATGAGCAGTTCTTC. The full variable domain, with the rest looked up from reference TRBV15 and TRBJ2-1, is DAMVIQNPRYQVTQFGKPVTLSCSQTLNHNVMYWYQQKSSQAPKLLFHYYDKDFNNEADTPDNFQSRRPNTSFCFLDIRSPGLGDTAMYLCATSRLRDFNEQFFGPGTRLTVL.